The rows below give T cell receptor beta chains drawn from one sample of a study of CD8 T cells in ankylosing spondylitis. In TCRdb, the 5' RACE reads were re-called with MiXCR into one record per CDR3 protein. The data show around 210,000 distinct CDR3 sequences, with 7% to 10% seen just once and around 4.9% held by the top ten. Sample: blood, either unsorted or a sorted T cell fraction (not recorded which). The source of these receptors is a female donor with ankylosing spondylitis or in good health (not recorded which). The CDR3 runs from the conserved cysteine through the conserved F or W. A D gene is named only where the DNA matches it firmly. Clone size appears in some rows only: once, few, many, or a class for an expanded clone.

>-|-|TRBV11-3|TRBJ2-7
TGTGCCAGCAGCCTCGCGCCCCCCTACGAGCAGTACTTC
CASSLAPPYEQYF
>many|-|TRBV20-1|TRBJ1-1
TGCAGTGCTGGCGCTCGACAGTCCGGTATCACTGAAGCTTTCTTT
CSAGARQSGITEAFF
>many|-|TRBV7-2|TRBJ1-1
TGTGCCAGCAGCTTTTGGGGCATGAACACTGAAGCTTTCTTT
CASSFWGMNTEAFF
>many|-|TRBV29-1|TRBJ1-1
TGCAGCGTTGCCGGGGCGGGGTTTGCCCCGAACACTGAAGCTTTCTTT
CSVAGAGFAPNTEAFF
>many|-|TRBV23-1|TRBJ1-5
TGCGCCAGCAAAAAGGCCGTAGGGAGCAATCAGCCCCAGCATTTT
CASKKAVGSNQPQHF
>many|TRBD1|TRBV4-1|TRBJ1-1
TGCGCCAGCAGCCATGGACAGGGGGCGAACCTCATGTTCGCTGAAGCTTTCTTT
CASSHGQGANLMFAEAFF
>many|TRBD2|TRBV28|TRBJ2-1
TGTGCCAGCAGACGGACTAGCGGGAGGGGACCCTACAATGAGCAGTTCTTC
CASRRTSGRGPYNEQFF
>many|-|TRBV20-1|TRBJ2-7
TGCAGTGCTCCGGGACCGATTTCCTACGAGCAGTACTTC
CSAPGPISYEQYF
>-|-|TRBV7-9|TRBJ2-1
TGTGCCAGCAGCCGCCGGGACACCTCCTACAATGAGCAGTTCTTC
CASSRRDTSYNEQFF
>few|TRBD2|TRBV28|TRBJ2-5
TGTGCCAGCAGTTTATTGACTAGCGGGATCCAAGAGACCCAGTACTTC
CASSLLTSGIQETQYF
>-|TRBD2|TRBV7-2|TRBJ2-7
TGTGCCAGCAGCTTAGCCTCTAGCGGGGTTTTGTACGAGCAGTACTTC
CASSLASSGVLYEQYF
>many|TRBD2|TRBV20-1|TRBJ2-1
TGCAGTGCTCCGGGGGGGGGGCCCTCCCCTTACAATGAGCAGTTCTTC
CSAPGGGPSPYNEQFF
>-|-|TRBV7-9|TRBJ2-1
TGTGCCAGCAGCTTAGCCTCCACCACGGGAGATGAGCAGTTCTTC
CASSLASTTGDEQFF
>-|TRBD1|TRBV7-9|TRBJ2-7
TGTGCCAGCAGATTAACAGGGGGCAGGAGTTACGAGCAGTACTTC
CASRLTGGRSYEQYF
>many|-|TRBV3-1|TRBJ1-5
TGTGCCAGCAGCCCCAGCGTCGGGAGGGGTCAGCCCCAGCATTTT
CASSPSVGRGQPQHF
>-|TRBD2|TRBV2|TRBJ2-6
TGTGCCAGCAGTGGATTTGGGACTAGCGGGAGCTCTGGGGCCAACGTCCTGACTTTC
CASSGFGTSGSSGANVLTF
>many|-|TRBV5-6|TRBJ1-2
TGTGCCAGCAGTCAGGAATACTATGGCTACACCTTC
CASSQEYYGYTF
>many|-|TRBV14|TRBJ1-1
TGTGCCAGCAGCCAACTTCTACGGGGCACTGAAGCTTTCTTT
CASSQLLRGTEAFF
>many|-|TRBV28|TRBJ2-3
TGTGCCAGTTCCCCGCACTACAGGGCGGGAGCAGATACGCAGTATTTT
CASSPHYRAGADTQYF
>many|TRBD1|TRBV20-1|TRBJ1-2
TGCAGTGCTAGTCTGACAGGGATCGGCAGCTATGGCTACACCTTC
CSASLTGIGSYGYTF
>many|-|TRBV12-3/TRBV12-4|TRBJ2-2
TGTGCCAGCAGAAAAGGGGGGGGAAGGGTGGAGCTGTTTTTT
CASRKGGGRVELFF
>many|-|TRBV20-1|TRBJ1-2
TGCAGTGCTAGAGACGCAGGGAAAACCTATGGCTACACCTTC
CSARDAGKTYGYTF
>few|TRBD1|TRBV6-1|TRBJ2-7
TGTGCCACCACGCAGGTATTCGGGACAGGGGATCGCGTGCAGTACTTC
CATTQVFGTGDRVQYF
>many|-|TRBV11-2|TRBJ2-6
TGTGCCAGCAGCTCTCTGATCGGGGGCGCTGGGGCCAACGTCCTGACTTTC
CASSSLIGGAGANVLTF
>-|-|TRBV29-1|TRBJ1-4
TGCAGCGTTGGGAGCAGTGGGGGTGAAAAACTGTTTTTT
CSVGSSGGEKLFF
>many|-|TRBV5-6|TRBJ2-1
TGTGCCAGCAGCTTGGATCTAGCGTCATACAATGAGCAGTTCTTC
CASSLDLASYNEQFF
>many|-|TRBV20-1|TRBJ2-4
TGCAGTGCCTTTGGGGCGGGGATATTCTATAACATTCAGTACTTC
CSAFGAGIFYNIQYF
>many|TRBD2|TRBV10-2|TRBJ2-5
TGCGCCAGCTCCTCCCTAGCGGGAGGTGAGACCCAGTACTTC
CASSSLAGGETQYF
>many|-|TRBV6-1|TRBJ2-7
TGTGCCAGCAGGAGTAGCGGGACAGGGGAGCAGTACTTC
CASRSSGTGEQYF
>many|-|TRBV16|TRBJ1-6
TGTGCCAGCAGCCTCCGGGACTCTCAGTCACCCCTCCACTTT
CASSLRDSQSPLHF
>many|-|TRBV5-1|TRBJ1-1
TGCGCCAGCAGCTTGGCCCGAGAGGACACTGAAGCTTTCTTT
CASSLAREDTEAFF
>few|-|TRBV20-1|TRBJ2-4
TGCAGTGCTAGGGGGGATGCCCGGGCCAGAAACATTCAGTACTTC
CSARGDARARNIQYF
>many|TRBD2|TRBV6-2/TRBV6-3|TRBJ2-1
TGTGCCAGCAGTTACGAGGGGACTAGCGGATACTACAATGAGCAGTTCTTC
CASSYEGTSGYYNEQFF
>many|-|TRBV27|TRBJ2-5
TGTGCCAGCACGACCCGTCACTTATCAGGAGGAGAGACCCAGTACTTC
CASTTRHLSGGETQYF
>many|TRBD1|TRBV24-1|TRBJ2-1
TGTGCCACCGCCCCGGACAGGGCTTGGGATGAGCAGTTCTTC
CATAPDRAWDEQFF
>many|-|TRBV3-1|TRBJ2-5
TGTGCCAGCAGCCAAGATCTCGGGAAGGGGAAGGACCAGTACTTC
CASSQDLGKGKDQYF
>few|-|TRBV29-1|TRBJ1-1
TGCAGCGTTGAAAAGGAGCAGGACCCTAGTTCTGAAGCTTTCTTT
CSVEKEQDPSSEAFF
>many|-|TRBV20-1|TRBJ2-5
TGCAGTGTTCCGTCCCTGGGAAAGACCCAGTACTTC
CSVPSLGKTQYF
>many|-|TRBV12-3/TRBV12-4|TRBJ1-5
TGTGCCAGCAGCCGCCCGCCCAATCAGCCCCAGCATTTT
CASSRPPNQPQHF
>many|TRBD2|TRBV20-1|TRBJ2-1
TGCAGTGCTCCGTCAGTCCTAGCGGGAGTTTATGAGCAGTTCTTC
CSAPSVLAGVYEQFF
>many|-|TRBV7-2|TRBJ1-4
TGTGCCAGCAGCTTAGGGGGCCGGGGTGAAAAACTGTTTTTT
CASSLGGRGEKLFF
>many|-|TRBV12-3/TRBV12-4|TRBJ1-3
TGTGCCAGCAGTTCGAAAGTAACCCGCTCTGGAAACACCATATATTTT
CASSSKVTRSGNTIYF